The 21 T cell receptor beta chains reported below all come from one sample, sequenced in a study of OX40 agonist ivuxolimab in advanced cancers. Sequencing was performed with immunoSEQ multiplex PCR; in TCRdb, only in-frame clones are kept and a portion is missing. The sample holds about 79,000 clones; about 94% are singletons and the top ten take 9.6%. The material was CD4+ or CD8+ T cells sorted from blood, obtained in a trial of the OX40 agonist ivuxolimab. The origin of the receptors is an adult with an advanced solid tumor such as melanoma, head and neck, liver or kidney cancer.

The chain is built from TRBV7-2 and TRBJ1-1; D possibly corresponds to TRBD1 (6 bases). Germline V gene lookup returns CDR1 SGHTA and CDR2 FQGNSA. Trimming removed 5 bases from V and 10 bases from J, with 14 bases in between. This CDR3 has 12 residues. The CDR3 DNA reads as TGTGCCAGCAGCGTCCACAGGGATGGAGCTTTCTTT. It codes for CASSVHRDGAFF.

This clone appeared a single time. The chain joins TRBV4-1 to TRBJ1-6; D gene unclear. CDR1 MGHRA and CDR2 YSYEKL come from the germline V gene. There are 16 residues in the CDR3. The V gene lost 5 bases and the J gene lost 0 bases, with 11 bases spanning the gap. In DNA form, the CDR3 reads TGCGCCAGCAGCTCAGAAGTAAGCTCCTATAATTCACCCCTCCACTTT. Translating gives CASSSEVSSYNSPLHF.

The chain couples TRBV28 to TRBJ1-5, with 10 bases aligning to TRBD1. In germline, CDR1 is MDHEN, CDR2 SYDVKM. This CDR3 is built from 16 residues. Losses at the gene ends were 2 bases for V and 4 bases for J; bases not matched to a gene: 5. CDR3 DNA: TGTGCCAGCAGTTTAAGTAGGACAGGGGGAAATCAGCCCCAGCATTTT. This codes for CASSLSRTGGNQPQHF.

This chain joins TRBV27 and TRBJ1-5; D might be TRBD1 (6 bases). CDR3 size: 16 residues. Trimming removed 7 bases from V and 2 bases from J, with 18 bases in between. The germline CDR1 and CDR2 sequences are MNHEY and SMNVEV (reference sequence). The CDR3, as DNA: TGTGCCAGCACTCAAACCGCGGGGGGCGGCAATCAGCCCCAGCATTTT. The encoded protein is CASTQTAGGGNQPQHF.

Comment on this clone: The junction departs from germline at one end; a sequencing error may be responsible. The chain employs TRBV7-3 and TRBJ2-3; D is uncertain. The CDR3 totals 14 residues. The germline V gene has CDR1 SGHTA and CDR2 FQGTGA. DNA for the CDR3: TGTGCCAGCAGCGTAACACTGGGCACAGATACGCAGTATTTT. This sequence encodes CASSVTLGTDTQYF.

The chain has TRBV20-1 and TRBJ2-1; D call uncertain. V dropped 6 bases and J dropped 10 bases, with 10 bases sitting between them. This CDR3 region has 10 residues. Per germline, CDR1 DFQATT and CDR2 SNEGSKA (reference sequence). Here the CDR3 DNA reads TGCAGTGCCGCCTTTACAGAGCAGTTCTTC. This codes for CSAAFTEQFF.

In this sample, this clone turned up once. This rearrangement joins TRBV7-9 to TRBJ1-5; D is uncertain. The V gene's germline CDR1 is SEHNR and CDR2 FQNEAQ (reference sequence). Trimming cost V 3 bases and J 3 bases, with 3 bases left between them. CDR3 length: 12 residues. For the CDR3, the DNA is TGTGCCAGCAGCTTTTTCAATCAGCCCCAGCATTTT. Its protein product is CASSFFNQPQHF. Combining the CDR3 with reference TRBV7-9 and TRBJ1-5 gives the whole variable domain DTGVSQNPRHKITKRGQNVTFRCDPISEHNRLYWYRQTLGQGPEFLTYFQNEAQLEKSRLLSDRFSAERPKGSFSTLEIQRTEQGDSAMYLCASSFFNQPQHFGDGTRLSIL.

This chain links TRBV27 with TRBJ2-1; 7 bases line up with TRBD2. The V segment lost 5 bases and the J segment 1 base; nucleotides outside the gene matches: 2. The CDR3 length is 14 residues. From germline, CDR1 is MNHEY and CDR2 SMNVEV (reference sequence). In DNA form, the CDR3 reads TGTGCCAGCAGTGGGGGGGGTTCCTACAATGAGCAGTTCTTC. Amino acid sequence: CASSGGGSYNEQFF.

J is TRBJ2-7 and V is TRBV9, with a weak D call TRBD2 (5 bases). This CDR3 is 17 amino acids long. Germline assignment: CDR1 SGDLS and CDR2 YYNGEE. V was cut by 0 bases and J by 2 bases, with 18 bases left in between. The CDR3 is CASSVDGRAGETYEQYF. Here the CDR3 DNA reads TGTGCCAGCAGCGTAGACGGTAGGGCGGGCGAAACCTACGAGCAGTACTTC.

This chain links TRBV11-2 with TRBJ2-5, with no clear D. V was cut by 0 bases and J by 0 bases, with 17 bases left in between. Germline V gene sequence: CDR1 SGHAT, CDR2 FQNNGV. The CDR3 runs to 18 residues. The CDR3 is CASSLEVILIPYQETQYF. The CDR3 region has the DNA TGTGCCAGCAGCTTAGAAGTTATCCTAATCCCGTACCAAGAGACCCAGTACTTC.

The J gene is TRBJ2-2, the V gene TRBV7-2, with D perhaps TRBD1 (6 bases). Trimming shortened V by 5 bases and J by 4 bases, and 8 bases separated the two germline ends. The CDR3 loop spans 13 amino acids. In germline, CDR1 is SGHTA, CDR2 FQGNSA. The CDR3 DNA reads TGTGCCAGCAGCCAAGGGGGCACCGGGGAGCTGTTTTTT. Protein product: CASSQGGTGELFF. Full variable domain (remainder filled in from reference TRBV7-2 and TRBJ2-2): GAGVSQSPSNKVTEKGKDVELRCDPISGHTALYWYRQSLGQGLEFLIYFQGNSAPDKSGLPSDRFSAERTGGSVSTLTIQRTQQEDSAVYLCASSQGGTGELFFGEGSRLTVL.

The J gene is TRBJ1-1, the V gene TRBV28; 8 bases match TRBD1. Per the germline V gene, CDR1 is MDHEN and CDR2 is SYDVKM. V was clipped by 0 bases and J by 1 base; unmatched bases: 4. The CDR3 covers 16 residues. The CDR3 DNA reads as TGTGCCAGCAGTTTATGGGGGGACAGGTCGAACACTGAAGCTTTCTTT. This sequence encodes CASSLWGDRSNTEAFF.

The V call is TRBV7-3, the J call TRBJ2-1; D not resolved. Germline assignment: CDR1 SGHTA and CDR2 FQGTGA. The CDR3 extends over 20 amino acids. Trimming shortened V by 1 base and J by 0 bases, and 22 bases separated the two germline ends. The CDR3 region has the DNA TGTGCCAGCAGCTTAAAGGTCAAGGAGACTTCGCCACCCTCCTACAATGAGCAGTTCTTC. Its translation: CASSLKVKETSPPSYNEQFF.

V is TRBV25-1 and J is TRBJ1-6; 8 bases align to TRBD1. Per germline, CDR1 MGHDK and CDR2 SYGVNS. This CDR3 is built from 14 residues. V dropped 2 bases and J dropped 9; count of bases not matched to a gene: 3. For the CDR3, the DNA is TGTGCCAGCAGTGAACCTACAGGGGGTTCACCCCTCCACTTT. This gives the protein CASSEPTGGSPLHF.

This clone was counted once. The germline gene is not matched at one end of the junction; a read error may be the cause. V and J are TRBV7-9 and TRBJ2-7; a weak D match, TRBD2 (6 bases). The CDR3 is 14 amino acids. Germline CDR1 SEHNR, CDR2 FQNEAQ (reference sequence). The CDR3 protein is CAGSDGVADYEQYF. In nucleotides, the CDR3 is TGTGCCGGCAGCGACGGAGTAGCGGATTACGAGCAGTACTTC.

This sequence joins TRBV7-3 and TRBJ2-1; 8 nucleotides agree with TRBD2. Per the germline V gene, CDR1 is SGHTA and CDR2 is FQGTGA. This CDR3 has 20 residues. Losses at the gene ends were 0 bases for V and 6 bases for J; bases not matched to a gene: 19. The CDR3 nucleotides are TGTGCCAGCAGCTTAACGGGGCTAGCGGGTACCTCCCCCTCCCCCAATGAGCAGTTCTTC. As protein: CASSLTGLAGTSPSPNEQFF.

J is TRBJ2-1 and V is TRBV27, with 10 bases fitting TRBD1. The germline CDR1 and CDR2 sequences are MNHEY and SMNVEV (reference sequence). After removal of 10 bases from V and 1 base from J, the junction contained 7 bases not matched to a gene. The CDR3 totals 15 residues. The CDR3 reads CAIRRQGASYNEQFF. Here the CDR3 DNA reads TGTGCCATCCGAAGACAGGGGGCTTCCTACAATGAGCAGTTCTTC.

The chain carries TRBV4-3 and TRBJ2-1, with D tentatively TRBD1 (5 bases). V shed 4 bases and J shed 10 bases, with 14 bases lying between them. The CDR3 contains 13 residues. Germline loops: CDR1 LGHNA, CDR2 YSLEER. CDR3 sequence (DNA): TGCGCCAGCAGCCGGCCCCCTGGACAAGAGCAGTTCTTC. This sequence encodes CASSRPPGQEQFF.

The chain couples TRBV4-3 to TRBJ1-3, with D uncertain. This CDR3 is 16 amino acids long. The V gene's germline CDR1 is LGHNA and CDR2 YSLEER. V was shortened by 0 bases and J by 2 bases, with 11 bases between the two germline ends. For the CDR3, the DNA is TGCGCCAGCAGCCAAGAGCGGGGAGTGGCTGGAAACACCATATATTTT. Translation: CASSQERGVAGNTIYF.

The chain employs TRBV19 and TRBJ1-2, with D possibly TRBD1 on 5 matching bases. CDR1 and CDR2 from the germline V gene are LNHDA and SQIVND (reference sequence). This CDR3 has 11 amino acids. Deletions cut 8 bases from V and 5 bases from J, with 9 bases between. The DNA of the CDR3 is TGTGCCAGTGGTGGGGGATATGGCTACACCTTC. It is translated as CASGGGYGYTF.

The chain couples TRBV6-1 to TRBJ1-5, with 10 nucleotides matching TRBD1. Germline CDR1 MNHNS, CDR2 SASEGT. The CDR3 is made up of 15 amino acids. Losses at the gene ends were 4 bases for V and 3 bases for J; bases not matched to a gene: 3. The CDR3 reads CASSGQGAVNQPQHF. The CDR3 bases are TGTGCCAGCAGTGGACAGGGGGCTGTCAATCAGCCCCAGCATTTT.